This T cell receptor (beta chain) was sequenced for a study of blood T cells in healthy people across ages. CDR3 size: 14 residues. The V gene's germline CDR1 is DFQATT and CDR2 SNEGSKA (reference sequence). The use of a sample-barcoded 5' primer and a J-beta primer mix characterized a second PCR of about 7 to 12 cycles. MiXCR, run by TCRdb on the 5' RACE reads, gives a single entry per CDR3 protein. This sample yields some 860,000 distinct CDR3 sequences, of which roughly three fifths are seen a single time; around 24% belongs to the top ten. Specimen: blood. This sequence originates from a man aged 35 to 55 in good health. The chain is built from TRBV20-1 and TRBJ2-5, with TRBD2 as a possible D gene (5 bases). The J call may not be correct, given that the DNA end is closer to TRBJ2-7. The CDR3 DNA follows: TGCAGTGCTAGTAGTCAGTCGAGGGCATACGAGCAGTACTTC. This codes for CSASSQSRAYEQYF.